These 10 T cell receptor beta chains were all obtained from the same sample, sequenced in a study of early T cells in non-severe SARS-CoV-2 infection. TCRdb reprocessed the 5' RACE reads via MiXCR and lists one record per CDR3 protein. The data contain roughly 42,000 distinct CDR3 sequences, 12% of them singletons. Source material: whole blood. The receptors were gathered from an adult who was a healthcare worker with PCR-confirmed SARS-CoV-2 infection or an uninfected control (not recorded which).

The sample holds a few counts of this clonotype. The J gene is TRBJ2-5, the V gene TRBV7-3, with 7 positions matching TRBD1. Germline V gene sequence: CDR1 SGHTA, CDR2 FQGTGA. V lost 2 bases, J lost 5 bases, and 2 bases stayed unmatched. The CDR3 loop spans 13 amino acids. Here the CDR3 DNA reads TGTGCCAGCAGCTTATCAGGGGGTGAGACCCAGTACTTC. This translates into CASSLSGGETQYF.

There are a few counts of this clonotype. V is TRBV20-1 and J is TRBJ2-5, with D possibly TRBD1 on 6 matching bases. From germline, CDR1 is DFQATT and CDR2 SNEGSKA (reference sequence). The germline V and J ends were trimmed by 4 bases and 5 bases, with 14 bases remaining between them. The CDR3 is made up of 13 amino acids. The CDR3 sequence: CSAKNTGWETQYF. The CDR3 bases are TGCAGTGCTAAGAATACAGGGTGGGAGACCCAGTACTTC.

This clonotype qualifies as medium-sized. The gene calls are TRBV28 and TRBJ2-1, with D possibly matching TRBD1 (5 bases). The germline V gene has CDR1 MDHEN and CDR2 SYDVKM. CDR3 length: 15 amino acids. V dropped 3 bases and J dropped 7 bases, with 16 bases sitting between them. The CDR3 DNA is TGTGCCAGCAGTTTCTCGGACACCCTAAGGAATGAGCAGTTCTTC. Its translation is CASSFSDTLRNEQFF.

This chain links TRBV20-1 with TRBJ2-7; no clear D gene. The germline V gene encodes CDR1 DFQATT and CDR2 SNEGSKA (reference sequence). The CDR3 covers 13 residues. V lost 8 bases and J lost 1, with 15 bases in between. The CDR3 loop is CSPRLLPSYEQYF. The DNA for the CDR3 is TGCAGTCCACGACTTCTCCCATCCTACGAGCAGTACTTC.

The chain employs TRBV7-9 and TRBJ2-7; perhaps TRBD2 as D (5 bases). This CDR3 has 12 amino acids. Between the trimmed V and J ends, which lost 5 bases and 4 bases, there was a span of 9 bases. Germline V lookup: CDR1 SEHNR, CDR2 FQNEAQ (reference sequence). The DNA for the CDR3 is TGTGCCAGCAGCCAATCGGGGTACGAGCAGTACTTC. It is translated as CASSQSGYEQYF.

This sequence joins TRBV13 and TRBJ2-1; 7 bases are shared with TRBD1. V shed 4 bases, J shed 8 bases, and the junction held 8 bases outside the gene matches. This CDR3 spans 14 amino acids. Per the germline V gene, CDR1 is PRHDT and CDR2 is FYEKMQ (reference sequence). The CDR3 region has the DNA TGTGCCAGCAGCTACGACAGGGTAAGCGATGAGCAGTTCTTC. This translates into CASSYDRVSDEQFF.

Ten or more counts support this clonotype. The J gene is TRBJ2-3, the V gene TRBV20-1, with D perhaps given as TRBD1 or TRBD2 (5 bases each). The germline V gene has CDR1 DFQATT and CDR2 SNEGSKA (reference sequence). The CDR3 has 14 residues. V lost 5 bases, J lost 0 bases, and 12 bases lay in between. CDR3 bases: TGCAGTGCTCGGGACCCATCTAGCACAGATACGCAGTATTTT. Translating it yields CSARDPSSTDTQYF.

In this sample, this clonotype turned up many times. The gene calls are TRBV28 and TRBJ2-3; D is unclear. The ends were cut back, 6 bases at V and 0 bases at J, with 10 bases in the middle. Germline CDR1 reads MDHEN; CDR2 reads SYDVKM. The CDR3 is 14 amino acids. CDR3 residues: CASRSSASTDTQYF. The CDR3 bases are TGTGCCAGCAGGTCCTCCGCTAGCACAGATACGCAGTATTTT.

This clonotype came up a few times. The rearrangement uses TRBV6-2 or TRBV6-3 and TRBJ2-7, with D perhaps TRBD2 (6 bases). The CDR3 covers 14 residues. V was trimmed by 5 bases and J by 2 bases, leaving 13 bases between them. The germline V gene has CDR1 MNHEY and CDR2 SVGEGT. In DNA form, the CDR3 reads TGTGCCAGCAGTACCCTCGGGGGACCCTACGAGCAGTACTTC. Its translation: CASSTLGGPYEQYF.

This clonotype was detected ten times or more. The chain combines TRBV11-2 with TRBJ1-4; 10 nucleotides match TRBD1. CDR1 and CDR2 from the germline V gene are SGHAT and FQNNGV. The CDR3 totals 14 residues. The J segment lost 8 bases and the V segment lost 4 bases, leaving 4 bases of the junction unmatched. This CDR3 is CASSSGQGYEKLFF. The CDR3 region has the DNA TGTGCCAGCAGCTCGGGACAGGGGTACGAAAAACTGTTTTTT.